Presented here are 25 T cell receptor beta chains from one specimen sequenced in a study of blood T cell repertoires in COVID-19. This table comes from immunoSEQ multiplex PCR, and its TCRdb copy is limited to in-frame clones, with some not included. The sample contains about half a million clones, approximately 86% of which appear only once. Sequencing input: PBMCs or T cells enriched from blood (not recorded which). The source is a woman between 55 and 75 years old who had recovered from COVID-19.

J is TRBJ1-1 and V is TRBV11-2, with TRBD1 matching over 7 bases. The trim removed 1 base at V and 4 bases at J, leaving 3 bases unmatched. The CDR3 contains 14 residues. Germline V gene data show CDR1 as SGHAT and CDR2 as FQNNGV. The CDR3 nucleotides read TGTGCCAGCAGCTTAGTTGGGACAGCCACTGAAGCTTTCTTT. It yields the protein CASSLVGTATEAFF.

The rearrangement joins TRBV5-5 to TRBJ2-3, with 8 bases that match TRBD2. This CDR3 region has 17 residues. Germline-derived CDR1 and CDR2 are SGHKS and YYEKEE (reference sequence). The trim removed 0 bases at V and 2 bases at J, leaving 8 bases unmatched. DNA for the CDR3: TGTGCCAGCAGCTTGGTTAGCGGCGGGGGGACCACAGATACGCAGTATTTT. Residues: CASSLVSGGGTTDTQYF. The full variable domain, with the rest looked up from reference TRBV5-5 and TRBJ2-3, is DAGVTQSPTHLIKTRGQQVTLRCSPISGHKSVSWYQQVLGQGPQFIFQYYEKEERGRGNFPDRFSARQFPNYSSELNVNALLLGDSALYLCASSLVSGGGTTDTQYFGPGTRLTVL.

The count of this clone is one. The rearrangement links TRBV28 to TRBJ2-7, with 9 bases that match TRBD1. The CDR3 consists of 13 residues. Per germline, CDR1 MDHEN and CDR2 SYDVKM. With V trimmed by 6 bases and J by 6 bases, 6 bases remained unmatched. The CDR3 loop is CASRGTGTAEQYV. The CDR3 DNA sequence: TGTGCCAGCAGGGGGACAGGGACGGCCGAGCAGTACGTC.

The chain couples TRBV5-1 to TRBJ1-1; D not certain. There are 13 residues in the CDR3. Germline values: CDR1 SGHRS, CDR2 YFSETQ. Trimming cost V 4 bases and J 6 bases, with 13 bases left between them. CDR3 DNA: TGCGCCAGCAGCCTATACACCCGGGCTGAAGCTTTCTTT. As protein: CASSLYTRAEAFF. Together with reference TRBV5-1 and TRBJ1-1, the CDR3 gives the full variable domain: KAGVTQTPRYLIKTRGQQVTLSCSPISGHRSVSWYQQTPGQGLQFLFEYFSETQRNKGNFPGRFSGRQFSNSRSEMNVSTLELGDSALYLCASSLYTRAEAFFGQGTRLTVV.

V is TRBV10-2 and J is TRBJ2-1; D is perhaps TRBD2 (6 bases). CDR1 and CDR2 from the germline V gene are WSHSY and SAAADI. The V end lost 8 bases, the J end lost 7 bases, and 12 bases lay between the germline ends. The CDR3 spans 12 residues. The CDR3 DNA is TGCGCCAGCGGGACTCATTGGAATGAGCAGTTCTTC. The encoded protein is CASGTHWNEQFF.

The V gene is TRBV5-1, the J gene TRBJ1-2; 8 nucleotides agree with TRBD1. Germline-derived CDR1 and CDR2 are SGHRS and YFSETQ. The CDR3 covers 14 residues. Trimming at V came to 5 bases and at J to 2 bases, leaving 5 bases not matched to a gene. CDR3 coding DNA: TGCGCCAGCAGTTCTCGGACAGGGAACTATGGCTACACCTTC. Encoded protein: CASSSRTGNYGYTF. Looking up the rest from reference TRBV5-1 and TRBJ1-2 gives the full variable domain: KAGVTQTPRYLIKTRGQQVTLSCSPISGHRSVSWYQQTPGQGLQFLFEYFSETQRNKGNFPGRFSGRQFSNSRSEMNVSTLELGDSALYLCASSSRTGNYGYTFGSGTRLTVV.

The V gene is TRBV4-2, the J gene TRBJ2-7, with 11 nucleotides matching TRBD1. V dropped 0 bases and J dropped 7; count of bases not matched to a gene: 8. The V gene's germline CDR1 is LGHNA and CDR2 YNFKEQ. The CDR3 totals 16 residues. The CDR3 region is CASSQDLGTGGREQYF. DNA of the CDR3: TGTGCCAGCAGCCAAGATCTCGGGACAGGGGGGCGAGAGCAGTACTTC.

This clone was found once. The chain links TRBV19 to TRBJ1-3; TRBD1 might be the D (5 bases). CDR1 is LNHDA and CDR2 is SQIVND in the germline V gene (reference sequence). The CDR3 has 15 amino acids. Between the trimmed V and J ends, which lost 7 bases and 0 bases, there was a span of 13 bases. The CDR3 loop reads CASMRQGGSGNTIYF. The DNA of the CDR3 is TGTGCCAGTATGAGGCAGGGCGGCTCTGGAAACACCATATATTTT.

The chain uses TRBV5-4 and TRBJ1-2, with 9 bases aligning to TRBD1. This CDR3 is built from 15 residues. V lost 4 bases, J lost 7 bases, and 11 bases stayed unmatched. Germline CDR1 SGHNT, CDR2 YYREEE (reference sequence). CDR3 DNA: TGTGCCAGCAGCGAAGAATGGGACAGGGACATTGGCTACACCTTC. It specifies CASSEEWDRDIGYTF.

The chain employs TRBV29-1 and TRBJ1-2; 9 bases map to TRBD1. Germline CDR1 is SQVTM and CDR2 is ANQGSEA. This CDR3 region has 13 residues. Trimming cost V 6 bases and J 1 base; bases outside gene matches: 3. The DNA of the CDR3 is TGCAGCGTCGGGGACAGGGTTAACTATGGCTACACCTTC. Translated, it gives CSVGDRVNYGYTF.

V is TRBV7-6 and J is TRBJ2-7; tentatively, D is TRBD1 (6 bases). Germline CDR1 SGHVS, CDR2 FNYEAQ. The CDR3 sequence is 13 residues long. Trimming took off 5 bases at V and 2 bases at J, with 10 bases between the two ends. The CDR3 loop is CASSHRDTYEQYF. As DNA, the CDR3 is TGTGCCAGCAGCCACCGGGACACCTACGAGCAGTACTTC.

The rearrangement joins TRBV3-1 (or the pseudogene TRBV3-2) to TRBJ1-3; possible D gene TRBD1, 5 bases. V was clipped by 1 base and J by 0 bases, with 10 bases between them. This CDR3 comprises 16 residues. In germline, CDR1 is LGHDT, CDR2 YNNKEL (reference sequence). CDR3 sequence reads: CASSQGSGGSGNTIYF. The CDR3 region has the DNA TGTGCCAGCAGCCAAGGGTCCGGGGGCTCTGGAAACACCATATATTTT.

The V gene is TRBV7-9, the J gene TRBJ1-4, with D tentatively TRBD1 (5 bases). The ends were cut back, 5 bases at V and 6 bases at J, with 16 bases in the middle. Germline-derived CDR1 and CDR2 are SEHNR and FQNEAQ (reference sequence). The CDR3 consists of 15 residues. CDR3 DNA: TGTGCCAGCAGCCCCGGAGTGACAGAAGATGAAAAACTGTTTTTT. It codes for CASSPGVTEDEKLFF.

The rearrangement joins TRBV2 to TRBJ1-1, with 7 bases identical to TRBD1. V lost 6 bases and J lost 3; bases outside the gene matches: 4. There are 13 residues in the CDR3. Germline lookup yields CDR1 SNHLY and CDR2 FYNNEI. The CDR3, as DNA: TGTGCCAGCAGGGCCACAGGGGACACTGAAGCTTTCTTT. This codes for CASRATGDTEAFF.

The chain carries TRBV5-5 and TRBJ2-1; TRBD1 is a possible D gene (6 bases). V lost 1 base and J lost 4, with 12 bases in between. There are 15 residues in the CDR3. Germline CDR1 reads SGHKS; CDR2 reads YYEKEE (reference sequence). CDR3 loop: CASSLLGARYNEQFF. The CDR3 coding sequence is TGTGCCAGCAGCTTGTTGGGGGCGCGGTACAATGAGCAGTTCTTC. The whole variable domain, filled in from reference TRBV5-5 and TRBJ2-1, reads DAGVTQSPTHLIKTRGQQVTLRCSPISGHKSVSWYQQVLGQGPQFIFQYYEKEERGRGNFPDRFSARQFPNYSSELNVNALLLGDSALYLCASSLLGARYNEQFFGPGTRLTVL.

The gene calls are TRBV27 and TRBJ1-1; weak D call: TRBD1 (6 bases). Deletions cut 2 bases from V and 2 bases from J, with 9 bases between. The CDR3 length is 14 residues. Germline CDR1 is MNHEY and CDR2 is SMNVEV (reference sequence). CDR3 protein: CASSLAGVNTEAFF. For the CDR3, the DNA is TGTGCCAGCAGTTTAGCAGGGGTTAACACTGAAGCTTTCTTT.

This chain joins TRBV19 and TRBJ1-5, with a tentative D call TRBD1 (5 bases). There are 14 residues in the CDR3. The germline gives CDR1 LNHDA, CDR2 SQIVND (reference sequence). V dropped 2 bases and J dropped 5 bases, with 10 bases sitting between them. The CDR3 here is CASSIIREDQPQHF. As DNA, the CDR3 is TGTGCCAGTAGTATAATCAGGGAGGATCAGCCCCAGCATTTT. Drawing the rest from reference TRBV19 and TRBJ1-5, the complete variable domain is DGGITQSPKYLFRKEGQNVTLSCEQNLNHDAMYWYRQDPGQGLRLIYYSQIVNDFQKGDIAEGYSVSREKKESFPLTVTSAQKNPTAFYLCASSIIREDQPQHFGDGTRLSIL.

The chain joins TRBV6-1 to TRBJ2-7, with D possibly TRBD2 on 6 matching bases. Germline CDR1 is MNHNS and CDR2 is SASEGT. Deletions cut 2 bases from V and 6 bases from J, with 14 bases between. This CDR3 spans 14 amino acids. CDR3: CASSESRRGGEQYF. Written as DNA, the CDR3 is TGTGCCAGCAGTGAAAGTAGGCGGGGAGGCGAGCAGTACTTC.

This chain links TRBV28 with TRBJ1-5; TRBD1 matches 9 bases. The CDR3 contains 18 residues. Germline V gives CDR1 MDHEN, CDR2 SYDVKM. Losses at the gene ends were 4 bases for V and 2 bases for J; bases not matched to a gene: 12. The CDR3 DNA reads TGTGCCAGCAGTTGGGGACAGGGAGGTTATGGGGGCAATCAGCCCCAGCATTTT. It encodes CASSWGQGGYGGNQPQHF.

This clone occurred once. J is TRBJ1-1 and V is TRBV5-1, with a possible D match to TRBD1 (5 bases). Germline CDR1 and CDR2: SGHRS and YFSETQ. The V gene lost 0 bases and the J gene lost 2 bases, with 8 bases spanning the gap. This CDR3 spans 14 amino acids. The CDR3 bases are TGCGCCAGCAGCTTGGACAGGTATAACACTGAAGCTTTCTTT. Encoded protein: CASSLDRYNTEAFF.

The chain couples TRBV2 to TRBJ2-3; D is ambiguous. The V and J ends lost 8 bases and 4 bases respectively, with 7 bases between them. There are 11 residues in the CDR3. The germline gives CDR1 SNHLY, CDR2 FYNNEI. CDR3 nucleotides: TGTGCCAGCGGGCCGGCAGATACGCAGTATTTT. The encoded protein is CASGPADTQYF.

This clone was picked up one time. The chain recombines TRBV7-6 with TRBJ1-3; 9 positions agree with TRBD1. From germline, CDR1 is SGHVS and CDR2 FNYEAQ. This CDR3 spans 19 amino acids. With 5 bases clipped from V and 1 base from J, the junction kept 15 bases outside the gene matches. The CDR3 loop reads CASSKEQGAPVWSGNTIYF. The DNA of the CDR3 is TGTGCCAGCAGCAAAGAACAGGGGGCGCCGGTTTGGTCTGGAAACACCATATATTTT.

Only one count was recorded for this clone. V is TRBV2 and J is TRBJ2-3; D unresolved. The CDR3 has 14 residues. The ends were cut back, 4 bases at V and 0 bases at J, with 8 bases in the middle. Germline V gene sequence: CDR1 SNHLY, CDR2 FYNNEI. The CDR3 loop reads CASSGSDSTDTQYF. The CDR3 region has the DNA TGTGCCAGCAGTGGGAGTGACAGCACAGATACGCAGTATTTT. Complete variable domain (other parts from reference TRBV2 and TRBJ2-3): EPEVTQTPSHQVTQMGQEVILRCVPISNHLYFYWYRQILGQKVEFLVSFYNNEISEKSEIFDDQFSVERPDGSNFTLKIRSTKLEDSAMYFCASSGSDSTDTQYFGPGTRLTVL.

This chain uses TRBV9 with TRBJ2-5; 8 positions agree with TRBD2. The CDR3 runs 15 residues. Unmatched junction bases numbered 6, after V lost 0 bases and J lost 5 bases. The germline V gene encodes CDR1 SGDLS and CDR2 YYNGEE. CDR3 coding DNA: TGTGCCAGCAGCGTAGCGTCTAGCGGGCGGGAGACCCAGTACTTC. Translated, it gives CASSVASSGRETQYF.

This chain joins TRBV5-6 and TRBJ2-2, with TRBD1 matching 7 bases. With V trimmed by 6 bases and J by 4 bases, 6 bases remained unmatched. The CDR3 is 14 residues long. Germline V gene sequence: CDR1 SGHDT, CDR2 YYEEEE. This CDR3 reads CASTRQGGTGELFF. CDR3 nucleotide sequence: TGTGCCAGCACCCGACAGGGTGGCACCGGGGAGCTGTTTTTT.